The clone carrying this T cell receptor (beta chain) was observed a handful of times. Antigen unknown. Quantitative 5'-RACE with molecular barcodes produced the TCR beta libraries. TCRdb recomputed calls from the 5' RACE reads with MiXCR, one row per CDR3 protein. The table lists about 480,000 distinct CDR3 sequences, approximately 17% of them singletons, with approximately 1% in the top ten. From germline, CDR1 is KGHSH and CDR2 LQKENI. V lost 4 bases, J lost 2 bases, and 22 bases lay in between. The CDR3 totals 18 residues. This specimen comes from a study of CD8 T cells in ankylosing spondylitis. Study results and caveats: Blood of patients with ankylosing spondylitis appeared to be characterized by a TCR beta motif of about 8 highly homologous variants.

This TCR derives from a male donor with ankylosing spondylitis. V and J are TRBV18 and TRBJ2-3; TRBD1 or TRBD2 may be the D gene (6 bases each). The sequencing input was blood, either unsorted or a sorted T cell fraction (not recorded which). The CDR3 DNA follows: TGTGCCAGCTCACGGAGCCCCGGCCTAGGGGGGAACACAGATACGCAGTATTTT. Translated: CASSRSPGLGGNTDTQYF.